Listed here is a single T cell receptor (beta chain). This sample is drawn from a study of blood T cell repertoires in COVID-19. Here immunoSEQ multiplex PCR was the method, and the copy in TCRdb shows in-frame clones only, minus some. This table holds roughly 200,000 clones, around 82% found once. Specimen: PBMCs or T cells enriched from blood (not recorded which). The sequence was collected from a man aged 35 to 55 who had recovered from COVID-19.

The CDR3: CASSLQTANTYNEQFF. The CDR3 coding sequence is TGTGCCAGCAGCCTTCAGACAGCGAACACCTACAATGAGCAGTTCTTC. This chain uses TRBV7-2 with TRBJ2-1, with a tentative D call TRBD1 (5 bases). The CDR3 consists of 16 residues. With 5 bases removed from V and 2 bases from J, the gap between germline ends came to 16 bases. Germline CDR1 is SGHTA and CDR2 is FQGNSA.